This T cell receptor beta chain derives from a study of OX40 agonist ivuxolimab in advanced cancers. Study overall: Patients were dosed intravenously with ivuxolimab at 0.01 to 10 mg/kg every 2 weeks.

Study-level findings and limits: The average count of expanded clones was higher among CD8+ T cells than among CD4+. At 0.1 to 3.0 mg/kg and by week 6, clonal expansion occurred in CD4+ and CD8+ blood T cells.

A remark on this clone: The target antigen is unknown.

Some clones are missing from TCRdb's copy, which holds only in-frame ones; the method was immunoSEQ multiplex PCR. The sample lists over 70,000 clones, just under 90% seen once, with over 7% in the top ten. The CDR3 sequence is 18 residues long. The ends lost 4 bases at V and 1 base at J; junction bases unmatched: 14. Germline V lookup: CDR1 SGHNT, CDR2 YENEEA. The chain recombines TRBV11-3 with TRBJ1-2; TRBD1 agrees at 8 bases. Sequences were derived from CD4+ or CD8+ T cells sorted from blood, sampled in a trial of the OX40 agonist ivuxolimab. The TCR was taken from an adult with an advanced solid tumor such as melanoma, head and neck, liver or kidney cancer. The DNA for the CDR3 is TGTGCCAGCAGCTCGCAAGGGACAGGCTATTACCGTAACTATGGCTACACCTTC. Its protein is CASSSQGTGYYRNYGYTF.